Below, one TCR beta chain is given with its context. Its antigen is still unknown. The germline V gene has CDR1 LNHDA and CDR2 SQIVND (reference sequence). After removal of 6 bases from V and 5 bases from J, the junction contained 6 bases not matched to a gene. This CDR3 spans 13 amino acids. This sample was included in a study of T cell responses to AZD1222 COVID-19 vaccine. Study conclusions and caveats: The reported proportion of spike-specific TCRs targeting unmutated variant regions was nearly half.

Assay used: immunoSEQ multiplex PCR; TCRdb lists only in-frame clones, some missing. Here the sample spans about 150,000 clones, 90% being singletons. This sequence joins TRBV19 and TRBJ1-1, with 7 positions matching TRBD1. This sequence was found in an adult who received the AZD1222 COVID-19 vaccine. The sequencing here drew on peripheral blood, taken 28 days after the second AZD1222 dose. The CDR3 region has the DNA TGTGCCAGTAGCAAGGGGGCTGGTACTGAAGCTTTCTTT. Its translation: CASSKGAGTEAFF.